The 2 T cell receptor beta chains given below trace back to one sample, sequenced in a study of brain metastases from non-small cell lung cancer. Method: immunoSEQ multiplex PCR; TCRdb's copy keeps in-frame clones and lacks some. The sample contains under 4,500 clones, around 90% of which appear only once. The sequencing sample was made of primary lung tumor tissue. The source of these receptors is a donor over 35 with non-small cell lung cancer.

The chain joins TRBV4-3 to TRBJ1-4, with D hard to call. The CDR3 covers 14 residues. CDR1 and CDR2 (germline): LGHNA, YSLEER. Between the trimmed V and J ends, which lost 0 bases and 7 bases, there was a span of 9 bases. CDR3 residues: CASSQDLGREKLFF. The CDR3 bases are TGCGCCAGCAGCCAAGATCTCGGACGTGAAAAACTGTTTTTT.

The J gene is TRBJ1-2, the V gene TRBV3-1 (or the pseudogene TRBV3-2); 7 nucleotides match TRBD1. J lost 5 bases, V lost 4 bases, and 16 bases had no gene match. Germline loops: CDR1 LGHDT, CDR2 YNNKEL (reference sequence). CDR3 length: 17 residues. CDR3 nucleotide sequence: TGTGCCAGCAGCCCAGACGACAGGGCTCGTTCTTTTTATGGCTACACCTTC. This encodes CASSPDDRARSFYGYTF.